The 7 T cell receptor beta chains presented below share a single source sample, sequenced in a study of T cells after yellow fever vaccination. TCRdb analysed the 5' RACE reads with MiXCR anew, one entry per CDR3 protein. Of just under 600,000 distinct CDR3 sequences in the sample, roughly 13% were seen once. Sequenced material: PBMCs, taken on the day of the yellow fever booster vaccination. These receptors all come from a young man who received the YFV17D yellow fever vaccine.

V is TRBV6-2 or TRBV6-3 and J is TRBJ2-3; no definite D call. Per the germline V gene, CDR1 is MNHEY and CDR2 is SVGEGT. The CDR3 runs to 12 residues. V was shortened by 7 bases and J by 2 bases, with 7 bases between the two germline ends. As DNA, the CDR3 is TGTGCCAGCACCTCATTCACAGATACGCAGTATTTT. Its translation: CASTSFTDTQYF.

In this sample, this clonotype turned up a few times. The rearrangement joins TRBV18 to TRBJ1-1; 10 bases match TRBD1. Germline trimming cut 6 bases from V and 5 bases from J; bases unmatched to any gene: 12. Looked up from germline, CDR1 is KGHSH and CDR2 is LQKENI. This CDR3 has 16 amino acids. As DNA, the CDR3 is TGTGCCAGCTCCCCTGGACAGGGGGGTCTATTGACTGAAGCTTTCTTT. Translation: CASSPGQGGLLTEAFF.

V gene TRBV6-1 combines with J gene TRBJ1-5; the match to TRBD1 covers 7 bases. The CDR3 covers 14 residues. Germline values: CDR1 MNHNS, CDR2 SASEGT. After removal of 2 bases from V and 6 bases from J, the junction contained 4 bases not matched to a gene. The CDR3 nucleotides read TGTGCCAGCAGTGAACGGGCAGGGGGTCAGCCCCAGCATTTT. Protein product: CASSERAGGQPQHF.

The rearrangement joins TRBV29-1 to TRBJ2-1; D is unclear. Trimming cost V 5 bases and J 15 bases, with 14 bases left between them. The CDR3 length is 10 residues. Germline lookup yields CDR1 SQVTM and CDR2 ANQGSEA. This chain's CDR3 is CSVNNPSRFF. Written as DNA, the CDR3 is TGCAGCGTTAACAACCCCTCGAGGTTCTTC.

This clonotype was seen more than once but under ten times. J is TRBJ2-1 and V is TRBV27; 9 bases fit TRBD1. V gave up 2 bases and J gave up 5 bases; unmatched junction bases: 4. The CDR3 has 15 amino acids. Germline lookup yields CDR1 MNHEY and CDR2 SMNVEV (reference sequence). The CDR3 nucleotides are TGTGCCAGCAGTTTAGCGGGACAGGGAAACAATGAGCAGTTCTTC. Translated, it gives CASSLAGQGNNEQFF.

This clonotype was counted many times. V usage is TRBV7-9 and J usage is TRBJ2-1; D is tentatively TRBD1 or TRBD2 (6 bases each). Trimming took off 4 bases at V and 10 bases at J, with 14 bases between the two ends. Germline CDR1 reads SEHNR; CDR2 reads FQNEAQ (reference sequence). The CDR3 is 13 amino acids. The CDR3 is CASSWRGAREQFF. In DNA, the CDR3 is TGTGCCAGCAGCTGGAGGGGGGCGAGGGAGCAGTTCTTC.

This clonotype was detected a few times. The V gene is TRBV7-6, the J gene TRBJ1-3; TRBD1 is a possible D gene (6 bases). V gave up 6 bases and J gave up 3 bases, with 12 bases separating them. The CDR3 length is 14 residues. The germline V gene encodes CDR1 SGHVS and CDR2 FNYEAQ. The CDR3 DNA is TGTGCCAGCAGTTCGGACAGTTTTGGAAACACCATATATTTT. As protein: CASSSDSFGNTIYF.